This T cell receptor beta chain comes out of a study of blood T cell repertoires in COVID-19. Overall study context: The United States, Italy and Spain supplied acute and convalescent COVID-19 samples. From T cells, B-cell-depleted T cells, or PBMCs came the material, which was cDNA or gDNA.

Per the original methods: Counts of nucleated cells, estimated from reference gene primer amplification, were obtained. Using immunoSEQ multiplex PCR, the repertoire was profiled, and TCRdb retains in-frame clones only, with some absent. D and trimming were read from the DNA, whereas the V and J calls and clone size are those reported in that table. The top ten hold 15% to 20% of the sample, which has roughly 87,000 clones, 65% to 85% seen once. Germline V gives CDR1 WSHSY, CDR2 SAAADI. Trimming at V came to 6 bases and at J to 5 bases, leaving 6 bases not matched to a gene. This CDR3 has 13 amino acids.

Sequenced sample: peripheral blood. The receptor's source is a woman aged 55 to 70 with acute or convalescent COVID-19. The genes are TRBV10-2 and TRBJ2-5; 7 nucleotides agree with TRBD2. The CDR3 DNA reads TGCGCCAGCAGAAGGGGAGCGGGGGAGACCCAGTACTTC. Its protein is CASRRGAGETQYF.